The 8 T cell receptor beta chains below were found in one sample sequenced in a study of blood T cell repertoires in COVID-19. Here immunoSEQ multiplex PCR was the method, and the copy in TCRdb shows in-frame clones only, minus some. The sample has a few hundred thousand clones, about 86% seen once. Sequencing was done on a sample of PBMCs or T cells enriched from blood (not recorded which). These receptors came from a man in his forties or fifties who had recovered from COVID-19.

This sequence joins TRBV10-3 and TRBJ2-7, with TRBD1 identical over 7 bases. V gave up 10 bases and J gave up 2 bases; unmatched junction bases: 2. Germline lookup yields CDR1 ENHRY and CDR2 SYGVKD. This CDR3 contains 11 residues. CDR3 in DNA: TGTGCCACCGGGACAGCCTACGAGCAGTACTTC. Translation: CATGTAYEQYF.

The CDR3 DNA reads as TGTGCCAGTAGTATAGATCGAACTAGCGGGATCACAGATACGCAGTATTTT. Its protein is CASSIDRTSGITDTQYF. The chain has TRBV19 and TRBJ2-3; the match to TRBD2 covers 10 bases. The CDR3 totals 17 residues. Germline trimming cut 0 bases from V and 2 bases from J; bases unmatched to any gene: 5. Per the germline V gene, CDR1 is LNHDA and CDR2 is SQIVND (reference sequence).

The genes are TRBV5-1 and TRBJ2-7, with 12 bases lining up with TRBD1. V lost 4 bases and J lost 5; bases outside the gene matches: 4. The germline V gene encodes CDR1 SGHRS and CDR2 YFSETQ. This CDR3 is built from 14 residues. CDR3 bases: TGCGCCAGCAGCACCGGGACAGGGGGCAACGAGCAGTACTTC. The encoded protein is CASSTGTGGNEQYF. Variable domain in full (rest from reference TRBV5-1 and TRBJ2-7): KAGVTQTPRYLIKTRGQQVTLSCSPISGHRSVSWYQQTPGQGLQFLFEYFSETQRNKGNFPGRFSGRQFSNSRSEMNVSTLELGDSALYLCASSTGTGGNEQYFGPGTRLTVT.

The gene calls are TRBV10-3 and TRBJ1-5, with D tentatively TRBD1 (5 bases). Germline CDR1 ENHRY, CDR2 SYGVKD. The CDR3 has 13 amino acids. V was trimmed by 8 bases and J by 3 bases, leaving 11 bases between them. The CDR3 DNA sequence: TGTGCCATCGGGGGGAGCGCCAATCAGCCCCAGCATTTT. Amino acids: CAIGGSANQPQHF.

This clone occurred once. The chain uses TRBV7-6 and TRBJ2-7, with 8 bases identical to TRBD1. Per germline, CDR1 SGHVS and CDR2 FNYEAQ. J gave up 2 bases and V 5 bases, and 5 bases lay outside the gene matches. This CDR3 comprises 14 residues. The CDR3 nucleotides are TGTGCCAGCAGCCCCGGACAGGGCCCCTACGAGCAGTACTTC. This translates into CASSPGQGPYEQYF.

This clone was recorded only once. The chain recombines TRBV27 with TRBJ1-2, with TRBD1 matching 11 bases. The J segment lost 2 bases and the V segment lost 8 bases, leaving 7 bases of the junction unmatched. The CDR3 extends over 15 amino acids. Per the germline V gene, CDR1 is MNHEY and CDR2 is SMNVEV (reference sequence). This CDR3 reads CASRGTGGDNYGYTF. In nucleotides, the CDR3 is TGTGCCAGCCGGGGGACAGGGGGGGACAACTATGGCTACACCTTC.

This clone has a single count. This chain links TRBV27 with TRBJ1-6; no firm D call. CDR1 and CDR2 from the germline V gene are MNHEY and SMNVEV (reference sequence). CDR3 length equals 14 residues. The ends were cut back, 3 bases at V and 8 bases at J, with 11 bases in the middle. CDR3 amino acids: CASSLEVRDSPLHF. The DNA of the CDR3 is TGTGCCAGCAGTTTGGAGGTTAGGGATTCACCCCTCCACTTT.

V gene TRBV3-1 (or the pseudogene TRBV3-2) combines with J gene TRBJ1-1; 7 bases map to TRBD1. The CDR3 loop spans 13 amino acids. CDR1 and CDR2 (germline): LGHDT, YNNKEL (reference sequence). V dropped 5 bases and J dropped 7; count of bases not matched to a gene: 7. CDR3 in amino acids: CASSTRQGHEAFF. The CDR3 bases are TGTGCCAGCAGCACTCGACAGGGACATGAAGCTTTCTTT.